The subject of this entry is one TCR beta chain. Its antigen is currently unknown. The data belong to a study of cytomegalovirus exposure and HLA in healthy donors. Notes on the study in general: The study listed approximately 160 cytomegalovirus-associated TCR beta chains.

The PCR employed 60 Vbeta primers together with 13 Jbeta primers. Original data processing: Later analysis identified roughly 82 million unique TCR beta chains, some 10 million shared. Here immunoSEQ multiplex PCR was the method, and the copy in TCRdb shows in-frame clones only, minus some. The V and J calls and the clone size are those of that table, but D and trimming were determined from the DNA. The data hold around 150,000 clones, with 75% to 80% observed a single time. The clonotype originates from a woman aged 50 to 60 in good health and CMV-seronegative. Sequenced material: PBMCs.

CDR3 bases: TGTGCCAGCGGTCCAGGGTTCGCCGTTTCTTACGAGCAGTACTTC. This codes for CASGPGFAVSYEQYF. The rearrangement joins TRBV27 to TRBJ2-7, with D possibly matching TRBD1 (5 bases). CDR3 size: 15 residues. Germline CDR1 and CDR2: MNHEY and SMNVEV (reference sequence). V lost 8 bases and J lost 4, with 21 bases in between.